The 14 T cell receptor beta chains in this list originate from one sample, sequenced in a study of T-cell memory formation after mild COVID-19. Via MiXCR, TCRdb re-called the 5' RACE reads, giving one row per CDR3 protein. The data contain tens of thousands of distinct CDR3 sequences, 9.5% to 15% of them singletons. The sequencing input was PBMCs or a T cell subset sorted from them (not recorded which). The receptor set was obtained from a man aged 18 to 30 who had mild COVID-19 (a few samples of this study predate the infection). Cell type and time point are not known.

This clonotype has a handful of counts. The V call is TRBV7-2, the J call TRBJ2-2, with D possibly TRBD1 on 6 matching bases. The CDR3 extends over 15 amino acids. V gave up 2 bases and J gave up 3 bases, with 10 bases separating them. CDR1 and CDR2 (germline): SGHTA, FQGNSA. CDR3 DNA: TGTGCCAGCAGCTTAAGCGGACAGTACACCGGGGAGCTGTTTTTT. Residues: CASSLSGQYTGELFF.

The J gene is TRBJ1-2, the V gene TRBV4-1; 7 bases map to TRBD1. The length of the CDR3 is 15 residues. Germline lookup yields CDR1 MGHRA and CDR2 YSYEKL. J gave up 3 bases and V 0 bases, and 4 bases lay outside the gene matches. For the CDR3, the DNA is TGCGCCAGCAGCCAAGACCCAGGGACAGACTATGGCTACACCTTC. It is translated as CASSQDPGTDYGYTF.

This clonotype turned up a few times. This chain joins TRBV4-2 and TRBJ2-7; D not certain. Germline CDR1 is LGHNA and CDR2 is YNFKEQ. This CDR3 is built from 15 residues. Trimming pared 1 base from V and 3 bases from J, leaving 13 bases between. The CDR3 DNA is TGTGCCAGCAGCCAAGTGGCCAGCAGATTCTACGAGCAGTACTTC. This translates into CASSQVASRFYEQYF.

In its sample, this clonotype was seen a few times. V is TRBV12-3 or TRBV12-4 and J is TRBJ2-2, with 9 bases identical to TRBD1. The V and J ends lost 7 bases and 5 bases, in that order; junction bases with no gene match: 8. The CDR3 is 15 amino acids. CDR3 loop: CASTKRDRVTGELFF. The CDR3 DNA sequence: TGTGCCAGCACCAAGAGGGACAGGGTAACCGGGGAGCTGTTTTTT.

This clonotype was observed a handful of times. J is TRBJ1-1 and V is TRBV29-1; 9 nucleotides line up with TRBD1. Germline V lookup: CDR1 SQVTM, CDR2 ANQGSEA. CDR3 length: 13 residues. Trimming took 3 bases from V and 2 from J; bases not matched to a gene: 1. CDR3 sequence reads: CSVEDRGNTEAFF. In DNA form, the CDR3 reads TGCAGCGTTGAGGACAGGGGAAACACTGAAGCTTTCTTT. The full variable domain, in which reference TRBV29-1 and TRBJ1-1 provide the parts outside the CDR3, is SAVISQKPSRDICQRGTSLTIQCQVDSQVTMMFWYRQQPGQSLTLIATANQGSEATYESGFVIDKFPISRPNLTFSTLTVSNMSPEDSSIYLCSVEDRGNTEAFFGQGTRLTVV.

The V and J genes are TRBV12-3 or TRBV12-4 and TRBJ2-1; D may be TRBD1 (5 bases). V dropped 8 bases and J dropped 7 bases, with 12 bases sitting between them. The CDR3 is 12 residues long. The chain's CDR3 is CASGRVWNEQFF. CDR3 DNA: TGTGCCAGCGGCAGGGTTTGGAATGAGCAGTTCTTC.

This clonotype turned up a few times. The rearrangement links TRBV5-1 to TRBJ2-7; D ambiguous. CDR3 length: 14 amino acids. CDR1 and CDR2 from the germline V gene are SGHRS and YFSETQ. V lost 0 bases and J 0 bases, leaving 7 bases between the germline ends. The CDR3 region is CASSLDGYSYEQYV. The CDR3 DNA follows: TGCGCCAGCAGCTTGGATGGCTACTCCTACGAGCAGTACGTC.

This clonotype was detected a few times. CDR3 protein: CASTPPSTDGYTF. Here the CDR3 DNA reads TGTGCCAGCACCCCTCCTTCGACAGATGGCTACACCTTC. The V and J genes are TRBV7-9 and TRBJ1-2, with D possibly TRBD1 on 5 matching bases. V was trimmed by 7 bases and J by 6 bases, leaving 15 bases between them. Germline CDR1 and CDR2: SEHNR and FQNEAQ (reference sequence). The CDR3 has 13 residues. Drawing the rest from reference TRBV7-9 and TRBJ1-2, the complete variable domain is DTGVSQNPRHKITKRGQNVTFRCDPISEHNRLYWYRQTLGQGPEFLTYFQNEAQLEKSRLLSDRFSAERPKGSFSTLEIQRTEQGDSAMYLCASTPPSTDGYTFGSGTRLTVV.

This clonotype turned up a few times. The V call is TRBV12-3 or TRBV12-4, the J call TRBJ2-1, with 8 bases lining up with TRBD1. V was clipped by 6 bases and J by 8 bases; unmatched bases: 3. CDR3 size: 12 residues. CDR3 sequence: CASRLTGDEQFF. The DNA of the CDR3 is TGTGCCAGCAGACTGACAGGGGATGAGCAGTTCTTC.

This chain joins TRBV4-3 and TRBJ2-1; TRBD2 matches 7 bases. This CDR3 has 15 residues. The germline CDR1 and CDR2 sequences are LGHNA and YSLEER. The V gene end was trimmed by 3 bases and the J gene end by 4 bases; junction bases not matched to a gene: 6. CDR3 nucleotides: TGCGCCAGCAGCCACTCGGGGGGACTATACAATGAGCAGTTCTTC. Protein: CASSHSGGLYNEQFF.

The chain links TRBV4-1 to TRBJ2-3; 8 nucleotides line up with TRBD1. With 3 bases clipped from V and 2 bases from J, the junction kept 7 bases outside the gene matches. Per the germline V gene, CDR1 is MGHRA and CDR2 is YSYEKL. The CDR3 consists of 16 residues. The CDR3 sequence is CASSHPGQDITDTQYF. CDR3 bases: TGCGCCAGCAGCCACCCGGGACAGGACATCACAGATACGCAGTATTTT.

Only a few counts were recorded for this clonotype. The V gene is TRBV5-1, the J gene TRBJ2-7; D gene ambiguous. V lost 0 bases and J lost 4, with 8 bases in between. The CDR3 has 13 residues. Germline values: CDR1 SGHRS, CDR2 YFSETQ. The CDR3 loop reads CASSLGRWYEQYF. The CDR3 DNA follows: TGCGCCAGCAGCTTGGGCAGATGGTACGAGCAGTACTTC.

This clonotype was detected a few times. V usage is TRBV4-3 and J usage is TRBJ1-4, with a weak D call TRBD1 (5 bases). V was clipped by 0 bases and J by 17 bases, with 19 bases between them. The CDR3 is 14 amino acids. In germline, CDR1 is LGHNA, CDR2 YSLEER. The CDR3: CASSQEADRGNPFF. CDR3 coding DNA: TGCGCCAGCAGCCAAGAAGCCGACCGGGGGAACCCTTTTTTT.

This chain joins TRBV6-1 and TRBJ2-7; unclear D gene. The germline V gene has CDR1 MNHNS and CDR2 SASEGT. Between the trimmed V and J ends, which lost 5 bases and 0 bases, there was a span of 11 bases. This CDR3 is built from 14 residues. The CDR3 reads CASSPTPSSYEQYV. DNA for the CDR3: TGTGCCAGCAGTCCGACACCGAGCTCCTACGAGCAGTACGTC.